The source of this TCR beta chain is a study of blood T cells in healthy people across ages. V shed 0 bases and J shed 4 bases, with 12 bases lying between them. Germline assignment: CDR1 DFQATT and CDR2 SNEGSKA (reference sequence). CDR3 length: 15 amino acids. Note on this clonotype: What it recognizes is unknown.

Study-wide results and limits: TCR beta diversity, measured per million T cells, fell in a roughly linear way with age.

Combining a sample-barcoded 5' primer with a J-beta primer mix, a second PCR ran for roughly 6 to 12 cycles. One entry per CDR3 protein results from TCRdb running MiXCR on the 5' RACE reads. The table lists roughly 550,000 distinct CDR3 sequences, around 24% of them singletons. These data were likewise used in another study, on T cells of mothers and their children. From that second work: cDNA was synthesized from all extracted RNA at roughly 1.5 ug per reaction. During the second PCR, the M1S primer introduced sample barcodes along with 2-4 random nucleotides.

The gene calls are TRBV20-1 and TRBJ1-4, with no clear D. The specimen was blood. This clonotype was sampled from a boy younger than 18 in good health. The CDR3 DNA reads as TGCAGTGCTAGAGATCAAGCAGGAGTTAATGAAAAACTGTTTTTT. This sequence encodes CSARDQAGVNEKLFF.